The rows below give T cell receptor beta chains drawn from one sample of a study of cytomegalovirus exposure and HLA in healthy donors. Measured with immunoSEQ multiplex PCR; TCRdb has only the in-frame clones, and not every one. Of 150,000 to 200,000 clones listed, 82% are singletons. The sample was PBMCs. Source of these receptors: a girl between 10 and 17 years old in good health and CMV-seropositive. CDR3s leave out the opening cysteine and the closing phenylalanine or tryptophan. Each record gives: J gene, CDR3 length, V gene, CDR3 protein.

TRBJ2-1 | 10 | TRBV2 | ASTGQQTEQF
TRBJ2-3 | 11 | TRBV19 | ASSAGNTDTQY
TRBJ1-2 | 11 | TRBV2 | ASSGANNYGYT
TRBJ1-2 | 12 | TRBV27 | ASSVNDGLYGYT
TRBJ1-2 | 12 | TRBV18 | ASSPRHGRYGYT
TRBJ1-1 | 12 | TRBV28 | ASSSGQGNTEAF
TRBJ2-7 | 20 | TRBV29-1 | SVEDRLGIKSRKGQGSGEQY
TRBJ2-1 | 14 | TRBV15 | ATSRGRRGSKNEQF
TRBJ1-1 | 12 | TRBV27 | ASSFRGETTEAF
TRBJ2-5 | 13 | TRBV6-1 | ASRGNLQGQETQY
TRBJ2-7 | 15 | TRBV28 | ASSRSGEGAWWYEQY
TRBJ2-2 | 11 | TRBV9 | ASSVGGPEELF
TRBJ2-4 | 15 | TRBV7-9 | ASSLAGQTLAKNIQY
TRBJ1-5 | 15 | TRBV5-6 | ASSSQGEWAHGQPQH
TRBJ1-2 | 13 | TRBV9 | ASSVGSPTGVGYT
TRBJ1-1 | 11 | TRBV2 | ASSEAGVTEAF
TRBJ2-7 | 14 | TRBV2 | ASSESRSGGSYEQY
TRBJ1-2 | 9 | TRBV20-1 | SARLNYGYT
TRBJ1-2 | 14 | TRBV30 | AWSVLGFRANYGYT
TRBJ1-2 | 13 | TRBV5-1 | ASSPTQGSDYGYT
TRBJ1-2 | 12 | TRBV5-4 | ASSLDGTGYGYT
TRBJ1-2 | 10 | TRBV7-9 | ASSAGQGDYT